This TCR beta chain was sequenced in a study of response to subunit inactivated influenza vaccine. Turning to this clonotype: What it recognizes is unknown.

Study-wide results and limits: Few new T cells, the authors suggested, are recruited by each seasonal influenza vaccination.

TCRdb passed the RT-PCR reads through MiXCR, listing each CDR3 protein once. The sample yields 530,000 or so distinct CDR3 sequences, around 11% seen once. The source is a man aged 50-59 years who received an inactivated influenza vaccine. Material: PBMCs from blood, obtained on the day of vaccination.

Here the CDR3 reads CASSQATGPYEQYF. DNA for the CDR3: TGCGCCAGCAGCCAAGCGACAGGCCCCTACGAGCAGTACTTC. The rearrangement links TRBV4-3 to TRBJ2-7; D may be TRBD1 (6 bases). There are 14 residues in the CDR3. CDR1 and CDR2 from the germline V gene are LGHNA and YSLEER. The germline V and J ends were trimmed by 1 base and 2 bases, with 9 bases remaining between them.